What follows are 19 T cell receptor beta chains derived from one specimen sequenced in a study of human CD8 memory T cell subsets. UMI-labeled 5' RACE yielded the TCR beta libraries. Using the 5' RACE reads, TCRdb records one entry per CDR3 protein without DNA. With 9,500 to 12,000 distinct CDR3 sequences in the sample, the ten largest clones hold roughly a sixth. Sequencing was performed on CD8+ T cells from PBMCs. Every receptor here comes from a human donor in good health.

This chain connects TRBV5-3 to TRBJ1-5; the TRBD1 assignment by TCRdb is unverifiable without DNA. TRBV5-3 is designated an ORF whose function remains uncertain. The CDR3 is 18 amino acids. CDR3 residues: CARSPRTGTKYSNQPQHF.

The chain employs TRBV7-8 and TRBJ2-3; without DNA, the TCRdb call of TRBD1 cannot be checked. The germline gives CDR1 SGHVS, CDR2 FQNEAQ. The CDR3 has 19 residues. CDR3 loop: CASSYIPGQGIIATDTQYF.

This rearrangement joins TRBV5-1 to TRBJ1-1; checking the TCRdb D call of TRBD1 is not possible without DNA. This CDR3 has 15 residues. Looked up from germline, CDR1 is SGHRS and CDR2 is YFSETQ. CDR3 in amino acids: CASSLRQQGQAEAFF.

The J gene is TRBJ1-2, the V gene TRBV12-3 or TRBV12-4. This CDR3 contains 13 residues. CDR3 sequence reads: CASSSGQPDGYTF.

The V and J genes are TRBV2 and TRBJ2-7; no DNA is available, so the TRBD2 call from TCRdb remains unchecked. The germline V gene encodes CDR1 SNHLY and CDR2 FYNNEI. This CDR3 comprises 17 residues. This CDR3 is CASSPRLGLAGVYEQYF.

The chain couples TRBV5-1 to TRBJ1-6; TCRdb proposes TRBD1, but this gene call is untestable without DNA. CDR3 length: 15 amino acids. Looked up from germline, CDR1 is SGHRS and CDR2 is YFSETQ. This chain's CDR3 is CASSKGDRDYSPLHF.

The chain couples TRBV2 to TRBJ2-3; no DNA is available, so the TRBD2 call from TCRdb remains unchecked. CDR3 length: 17 residues. CDR1 is SNHLY, CDR2 FYNNEI, per germline. The CDR3: CASSEMREGRGTDTQYF.

This chain uses TRBV7-8 with TRBJ2-7. CDR3 length: 15 amino acids. Germline V CDR1 and CDR2: SGHVS, FQNEAQ. The CDR3 is CASSLGVADIYEQYF.

The chain has TRBV7-9 and TRBJ2-3; no DNA is available, so the TRBD2 call from TCRdb remains unchecked. The CDR3 runs 15 residues. Germline loops: CDR1 SEHNR, CDR2 FQNEAQ (reference sequence). The CDR3 loop is CASSLAVDYGDTQYF.

This sequence joins TRBV3-1 and TRBJ2-1; TCRdb designates TRBD2, a call that cannot be tested without DNA. Germline V gives CDR1 LGHDT, CDR2 YNNKEL (reference sequence). This CDR3 is built from 15 residues. The CDR3 reads CASSPGLAGVEEQFF.

Measured by frequency, this clonotype is medium-sized. The chain carries TRBV5-1 and TRBJ1-2. The germline V gene has CDR1 SGHRS and CDR2 YFSETQ. This CDR3 has 12 residues. The CDR3 region is CASSLNTPGYTF.

This rearrangement joins TRBV7-9 to TRBJ1-2; TCRdb picks TRBD1, but there is no DNA to check that call. The germline CDR1 and CDR2 sequences are SEHNR and FQNEAQ (reference sequence). This CDR3 is 13 amino acids long. CDR3: CASSYRGRDGYTF.

This clonotype is labeled medium-sized (0.01 to 0.1%) based on frequency. V is TRBV7-9 and J is TRBJ1-1. CDR1 SEHNR and CDR2 FQNEAQ come from the germline V gene (reference sequence). This CDR3 contains 13 residues. The CDR3 reads CASSLAEGTEAFF.

The V gene is TRBV7-9, the J gene TRBJ2-3; checking the TCRdb D call of TRBD1 is not possible without DNA. Germline V gives CDR1 SEHNR, CDR2 FQNEAQ (reference sequence). The CDR3 has 16 residues. CDR3 amino acids: CASSLFLDRGKDTQYF.

The chain links TRBV28 to TRBJ2-1; TCRdb outputs TRBD1, but without DNA this stays unchecked. CDR1 is MDHEN, CDR2 SYDVKM, per germline. This CDR3 is built from 16 residues. The CDR3: CASSSPTGDSYNEQFF.

The chain employs TRBV7-6 and TRBJ2-3; TCRdb reports TRBD1, a call that lacks DNA to check it against. Germline CDR1 SGHVS, CDR2 FNYEAQ. The CDR3 totals 17 residues. CDR3 protein: CASSLAPGQGTADTQYF.

Judged by frequency, this clonotype is medium-sized (0.01 to 0.1%). This rearrangement joins TRBV29-1 to TRBJ2-7. Germline loops: CDR1 SQVTM, CDR2 ANQGSEA. This CDR3 comprises 13 residues. This CDR3 is CSVETDRSYEQYF.

The chain couples TRBV15 to TRBJ2-5; with no DNA, the TCRdb D assignment of TRBD1 cannot be verified. The germline V gene encodes CDR1 LNHNV and CDR2 YYDKDF (reference sequence). This CDR3 comprises 14 residues. The CDR3 spells CATSGQGTQETQYF.

The gene calls are TRBV2 and TRBJ1-1. Germline CDR1 reads SNHLY; CDR2 reads FYNNEI. The CDR3 extends over 14 amino acids. CDR3 sequence: CASSRGQGHTEAFF.